Listed here is a single T cell receptor beta chain. What it recognizes is unknown. The authors extracted at least 5 micrograms of total RNA per sample. This entry is derived from a study of blood T cells in healthy people across ages. Study summary: Every two T cells gave about one barcoded beta molecule via template switching. Whole-study results and caveats: Correlation between TCR beta diversity and naive T cell percentage was strong. Relative to aged donors, long-lived donors carried more naive CD4+ cells and displayed higher diversity.

Combining a sample-barcoded 5' primer with a J-beta primer mix, a second PCR ran for roughly 7 to 12 cycles. One entry per CDR3 protein results from TCRdb running MiXCR on the 5' RACE reads. The sample lists approximately 800,000 distinct CDR3 sequences; 50% to 65% were seen once. This clonotype was obtained from an elderly man in good health. Sequencing input: blood.

The CDR3 reads CASSLGAGSRTDTQYF. In nucleotides, the CDR3 is TGTGCCAGCAGCTTAGGGGCCGGGAGCAGGACAGATACGCAGTATTTT. V gene TRBV7-6 combines with J gene TRBJ2-3; tentative D call: TRBD2 (6 bases). The CDR3 is 16 amino acids. Germline-derived CDR1 and CDR2 are SGHVS and FNYEAQ. Deletions cut 1 base from V and 3 bases from J, with 14 bases between.